This T cell receptor (beta chain) was retrieved from a study of shared clonotypes between healthy human individuals. The V gene lost 5 bases and the J gene lost 5 bases, with 12 bases spanning the gap. CDR3 length equals 13 residues. The germline gives CDR1 SGHAT, CDR2 FQNNGV. TCRdb keeps only in-frame clones here, not all; method: immunoSEQ multiplex PCR. The repertoire holds a few hundred thousand clones, with roughly three quarters as singletons. This TCR came from a woman aged 40-49 years in good health. Some clones in this sample may be carry-over from other donors' samples. Specimen: PBMCs. V usage is TRBV11-2 and J usage is TRBJ1-1; the D gene is possibly TRBD1 (6 bases). The CDR3 sequence is CASSQYQGTEAFF. The CDR3 nucleotides read TGTGCCAGCAGCCAATATCAGGGGACTGAAGCTTTCTTT. The whole variable domain, remainder taken from reference TRBV11-2 and TRBJ1-1, is EAGVAQSPRYKIIEKRQSVAFWCNPISGHATLYWYQQILGQGPKLLIQFQNNGVVDDSQLPKDRFSAERLKGVDSTLKIQPAKLEDSAVYLCASSQYQGTEAFFGQGTRLTVV.